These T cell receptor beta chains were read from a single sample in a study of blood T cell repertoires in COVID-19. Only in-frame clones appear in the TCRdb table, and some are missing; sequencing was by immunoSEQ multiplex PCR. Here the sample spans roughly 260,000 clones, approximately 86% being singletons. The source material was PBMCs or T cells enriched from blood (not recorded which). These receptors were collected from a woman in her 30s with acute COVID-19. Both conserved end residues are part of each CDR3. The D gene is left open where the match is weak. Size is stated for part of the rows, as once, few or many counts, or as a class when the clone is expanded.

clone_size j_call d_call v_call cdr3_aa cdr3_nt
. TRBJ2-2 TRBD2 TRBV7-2 CASSLGLAGLGTTGELFF TGTGCCAGCAGCTTAGGACTAGCGGGATTAGGTACCACCGGGGAGCTGTTTTTT
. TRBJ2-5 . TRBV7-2 CASSLMGGAETQYF TGTGCCAGCAGCTTAATGGGGGGGGCTGAGACCCAGTACTTC
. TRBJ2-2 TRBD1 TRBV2 CASKLEGGNTGELFF TGTGCCAGCAAGTTGGAAGGGGGCAACACCGGGGAGCTGTTTTTT
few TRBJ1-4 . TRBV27 CASSLSGAVEKLFF TGTGCCAGCAGTTTATCGGGGGCGGTTGAAAAACTGTTTTTT
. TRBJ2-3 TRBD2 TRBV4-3 CASSQASGGQYTQYF TGCGCCAGCAGCCAAGCCAGCGGGGGTCAGTATACGCAGTATTTT
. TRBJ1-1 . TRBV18 CASSPPGVTEAFF TGTGCCAGCTCACCACCAGGGGTTACTGAAGCTTTCTTT
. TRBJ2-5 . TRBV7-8 CASIGGRGSRETQYF TGTGCCAGCATTGGGGGGAGAGGGTCTAGGGAGACCCAGTACTTC
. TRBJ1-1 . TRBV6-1 CASSENRVLSTEAFF TGTGCCAGCAGTGAAAACAGGGTGTTGAGCACTGAAGCTTTCTTT
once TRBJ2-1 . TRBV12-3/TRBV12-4 CASNPGTHNEQFF TGTGCCAGCAACCCCGGGACACATAATGAGCAGTTCTTC
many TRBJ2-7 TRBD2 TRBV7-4 CASSLPSGGTTYEQYF TGTGCCAGCAGCTTACCTAGCGGGGGCACAACCTACGAGCAGTACTTC
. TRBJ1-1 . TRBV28 CASSLRGIDTEAFF TGTGCCAGCAGTTTAAGGGGGATTGACACTGAAGCTTTCTTT
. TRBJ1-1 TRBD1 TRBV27 CASIPGTAKGEAFF TGTGCCAGCATACCAGGGACAGCCAAGGGGGAAGCTTTCTTT
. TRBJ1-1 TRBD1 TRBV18 CASSPGQGLTEAFF TGTGCCAGCTCTCCCGGACAGGGATTAACCGAAGCTTTCTTT
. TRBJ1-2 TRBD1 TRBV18 CASSPRTGDDYGYTF TGTGCCAGCTCACCGAGGACAGGGGACGACTATGGCTACACCTTC
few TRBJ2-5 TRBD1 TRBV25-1 CASHDRVAETQYF TGTGCCAGTCACGACAGGGTTGCAGAGACCCAGTACTTC
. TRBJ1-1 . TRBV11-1 CASSPGDDEAFF TGTGCCAGCAGCCCAGGGGACGATGAAGCTTTCTTT
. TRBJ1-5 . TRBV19 CASSMEGFGNQPQHF TGTGCCAGTAGTATGGAGGGGTTCGGCAATCAGCCCCAGCATTTT
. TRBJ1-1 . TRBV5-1 CASSLGGGPIAEAFF TGCGCCAGCAGCTTGGGTGGGGGCCCCATCGCTGAAGCTTTCTTT
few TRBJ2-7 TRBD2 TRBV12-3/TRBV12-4 CASSTGLAYEQYF TGTGCCAGCAGTACCGGACTAGCCTACGAGCAGTACTTC
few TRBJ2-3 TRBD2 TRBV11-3 CASSPGGGTDTQYF TGTGCCAGCAGCCCCGGGGGGGGCACAGATACGCAGTATTTT
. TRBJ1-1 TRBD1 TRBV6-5 CASSYYWGQLNTEAFF TGTGCCAGCAGTTACTACTGGGGACAGCTGAACACTGAAGCTTTCTTT
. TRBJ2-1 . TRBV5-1 CASSSGQSDEQFF TGCGCCAGCAGCTCTGGACAGTCGGATGAGCAGTTCTTC
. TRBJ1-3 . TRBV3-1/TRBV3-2 CASSPYLLDSGNTIYF TGTGCCAGCAGCCCCTACTTACTTGACTCTGGAAACACCATATATTTT
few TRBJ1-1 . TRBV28 CASTSPGGYTEAFF TGTGCCAGCACTTCCCCGGGGGGCTACACTGAAGCTTTCTTT
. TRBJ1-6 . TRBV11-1 CASSPRLGLRNSPLHF TGTGCCAGCAGCCCCAGATTGGGACTCCGGAATTCACCCCTCCACTTT
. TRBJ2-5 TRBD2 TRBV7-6 CASSPLTSALQETQYF TGTGCCAGCAGCCCCTTGACTAGCGCATTGCAAGAGACCCAGTACTTC
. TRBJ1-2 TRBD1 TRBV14 CASSQDRRTGLRGYGYTF TGTGCCAGCAGCCAAGATCGCAGGACAGGGTTAAGAGGCTATGGCTACACCTTC
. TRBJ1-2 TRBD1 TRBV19 CASSLDREERSGYTF TGTGCCAGTAGCCTCGACAGGGAGGAGAGGAGTGGCTACACCTTC
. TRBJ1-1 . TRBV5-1 CASSLRAGEFGTEAFF TGCGCCAGCAGCCTGCGAGCAGGGGAGTTCGGCACTGAAGCTTTCTTT
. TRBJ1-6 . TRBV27 CASSPGQGWNSPLHF TGTGCCAGCAGTCCAGGGCAGGGGTGGAATTCACCCCTCCACTTT
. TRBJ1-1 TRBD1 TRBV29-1 CSGDRTNTEAFF TGCAGCGGGGACAGGACGAACACTGAAGCTTTCTTT
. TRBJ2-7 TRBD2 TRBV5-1 CASSLVSSGGYTRSYEQYF TGCGCCAGCAGCTTGGTTTCTAGCGGGGGTTATACACGCTCCTACGAGCAGTACTTC
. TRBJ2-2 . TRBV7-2 CASRLANTGELFF TGTGCCAGCAGACTGGCGAACACCGGGGAGCTGTTTTTT
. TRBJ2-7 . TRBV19 CASSSKAGHEQYF TGTGCCAGTAGTTCCAAGGCAGGGCACGAGCAGTACTTC
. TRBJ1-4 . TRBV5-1 CASSSVPNEKLFF TGCGCCAGCAGTAGTGTACCCAATGAAAAACTGTTTTTT
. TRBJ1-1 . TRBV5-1 CASSLWGPDTEAFF TGCGCCAGCAGCTTGTGGGGGCCGGACACTGAAGCTTTCTTT
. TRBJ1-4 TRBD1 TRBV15 CATSTDRGGEKLFF TGTGCCACCAGCACCGACAGGGGAGGAGAAAAACTGTTTTTT
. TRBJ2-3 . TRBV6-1 CASSEDRATDTQYF TGTGCCAGCAGTGAAGACAGGGCCACAGATACGCAGTATTTT
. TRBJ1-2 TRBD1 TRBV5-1 CASSYGQGGGYTF TGCGCCAGCAGTTATGGACAGGGCGGTGGCTACACCTTC
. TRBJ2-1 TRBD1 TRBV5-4 CASKRKGASYNEQFF TGTGCCAGCAAGAGAAAGGGGGCTTCCTACAATGAGCAGTTCTTC
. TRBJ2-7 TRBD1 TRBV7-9 CASSFPGGDEQYF TGTGCCAGCAGCTTTCCAGGGGGAGACGAGCAGTACTTC
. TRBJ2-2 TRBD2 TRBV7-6 CASSTLAGESGELFF TGTGCCAGCAGCACCCTAGCGGGGGAGTCCGGGGAGCTGTTTTTT
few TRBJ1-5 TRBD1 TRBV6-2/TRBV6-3 CASSYPGQGAQPQHF TGTGCCAGCAGTTACCCGGGACAGGGTGCCCAGCCCCAGCATTTT
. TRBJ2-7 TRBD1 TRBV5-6 CASSGQAYEQYF TGTGCCAGCTCCGGACAGGCCTACGAGCAGTACTTC
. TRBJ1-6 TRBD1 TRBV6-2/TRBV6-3 CASSIYLRQGDSPLHF TGTGCCAGCAGTATTTACCTTCGACAGGGCGATTCACCCCTCCACTTT
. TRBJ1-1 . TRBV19 CASSVGTGSVFF .
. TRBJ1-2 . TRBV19 CASSIGKGESYYGYTF TGTGCCAGTAGTATAGGGAAGGGGGAATCGTACTATGGCTACACCTTC
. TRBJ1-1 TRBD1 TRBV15 CATSVRTGTRAEAFF TGTGCCACCAGCGTTCGGACAGGGACGCGGGCTGAAGCTTTCTTT
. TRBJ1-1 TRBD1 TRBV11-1 CASSLGAAPGGAFF TGTGCCAGCAGCCTAGGTGCGGCCCCAGGGGGGGCTTTCTTT
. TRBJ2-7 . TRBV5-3 CARSTPSEQYF TGTGCCAGAAGCACCCCCAGCGAGCAGTACTTC
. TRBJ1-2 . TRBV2 CASSGMGQGGYTF TGTGCCAGCAGTGGGATGGGGCAGGGAGGCTACACCTTC